The sequence of this T cell receptor beta chain was determined in a study of T cells in localized non-small cell lung cancer (dated by TCRdb to the early 2020s). Study-level background: The study analyzed T cell repertoires of 236 early-stage NSCLC patients, comparing tumors and uninvolved tumor-adjacent lungs. NSCLC patients had a mean age of approximately 66 years, and more than 120 were male and 107 female. All 240 or so NSCLC patients in the cohort were treatment-naive and had localized lung tumors that were resected.

Results and caveats for the whole study, not just this receptor: Because the study design was exploratory, TCR variables were selected using unadjusted p-values without false-discovery rate correction. Because multi-region tumor sequencing was not done, intratumor heterogeneity could not be ruled out. A median of roughly 58 of the top 100 tumor clones were detected in paired uninvolved adjacent lung, and around 30 of these tumor clones were also found among the top 100 clones of the paired uninvolved adjacent lung. The highest T cell clonality was observed in uninvolved tumor-adjacent lung, where clonality exceeded that of tumor, suggesting that antigenic responses were more focused in uninvolved tumor-adjacent lung. Higher T cell density in blood was associated with longer overall survival, whereas higher clonality in adjacent lung was associated with shorter survival.

At diagnosis, peripheral blood, uninvolved tumor-adjacent lung and tumor were collected and were preserved as a mix of fresh-frozen and FFPE material. TCR beta CDR3 regions were sequenced from DNA using the immunoSEQ Assay. In the authors' own workflow: T cell density was computed as TCR beta template counts normalized to usable DNA estimated by amplifying housekeeping genes. Using the preseqR package, richness was estimated by extrapolating to 120,000 templates for tissue samples and 400,000 templates for PBMC samples. Clonality was calculated as one minus Pielou's evenness. To identify tissue-enriched TCRs, differential abundance testing was run on productive amino-acid clonotypes with a minimum total count of 5 and an alpha of 0.1. Repertoire overlap between compartments was quantified with the Jaccard Index and Morisita Overlap Index. GLIPH clustered TCR beta CDR3s with public tetramer-defined viral CDR3s; viral motifs required at least three viral sequences plus V-gene enrichment. Not all clones reach the TCRdb copy of this immuneACCESS table, which keeps in-frame sequences only. Checked studies attribute under half of the gap to unresolved V genes and leave the rest unexplained. For V, J and clone size, that table is used; D and trimming come from the DNA. This sample holds some 3,500 clones; about 31% were observed only once. The leading ten clones occupy approximately 8.6% of the sample.

A few counts support this clone. It lacks a known antigen. Base qualities are not recorded, but no much larger clone differs from it by a single base. Between the V and J ends, shortened by 10 bases and 0 bases respectively, the junction contains 12 bases. Counted from cysteine to phenylalanine, this CDR3 has 14 amino acids. The DNA shown is the 42-base CDR3, in frame from base 1. The CDR1 and CDR2 encoded by the germline V gene are MNHGY and SAAAGT. This receptor was obtained from an older male donor with stage I lung adenocarcinoma. The sample here was lung tumor tissue, taken before any cancer treatment. The rearrangement combines TRBV6-8 with TRBJ1-4; TRBD1 is a weak D gene call, 6 bases matching. The encoded CDR3 is CAMGGLTTNEKLFF. The DNA reads as follows: TGTGCCATGGGGGGGCTGACAACTAATGAAAAACTGTTTTTT.